Each of the 18 T cell receptor beta chains below was sequenced from the same sample in a study of vaccination effects on CD4 cells after COVID-19. Produced via immunoSEQ multiplex PCR; TCRdb's table is partial and in-frame only. Of about 24,000 clones detected, around 77% appear once; the ten largest clones hold roughly 15%. ViraFEST assay sequencing came after antigen-specific CD4+ T cells were expanded with viral peptide pools. Following an approximately eleven-day culture, CD4+ T cells were purified. This individual contracted SARS-CoV-2 between March and December 2020, as verified by PCR. For these receptors, no antigen is known. The starting material was CD4+ T cells from PBMCs cultured with SARS-CoV-2 spike peptides, obtained before COVID-19 vaccination. These receptors originate from a human donor who had a prior SARS-CoV-2 infection.

V and J are TRBV6-2 or TRBV6-3 and TRBJ2-7, with 7 bases that match TRBD2. The CDR3 sequence is 15 residues long. V trimming: 2 bases; J trimming: 5 bases; junction bases outside the gene matches: 9. CDR1 MNHEY and CDR2 SVGEGT come from the germline V gene. The CDR3 loop is CASSYLLAGEDEQYF. As DNA, the CDR3 is TGTGCCAGCAGTTACCTTTTGGCGGGAGAGGACGAGCAGTACTTC.

The chain has TRBV5-4 and TRBJ2-1, with no clear D. The germline V gene has CDR1 SGHNT and CDR2 YYREEE (reference sequence). Trimming removed 0 bases at V and 3 bases at J, with 10 bases between. The CDR3 contains 15 residues. As DNA, the CDR3 is TGTGCCAGCAGCTTGGGGGTAGCTCGCTACAATGAGCAGTTCTTC. Translated, it gives CASSLGVARYNEQFF.

This chain uses TRBV7-8 with TRBJ2-5, with 10 positions matching TRBD2. Looked up from germline, CDR1 is SGHVS and CDR2 is FQNEAQ. This CDR3 is built from 16 residues. Trimming at V came to 8 bases and at J to 4 bases, leaving 13 bases not matched to a gene. The CDR3 DNA is TGTGCCAGCGGTGGGCCCAGCGGGGGGGCGATAGAGACCCAGTACTTC. Translating it yields CASGGPSGGAIETQYF. Based on the CDR3 plus reference TRBV7-8 and TRBJ2-5, the full variable domain is GAGVSQSPRYKVAKRGQDVALRCDPISGHVSLFWYQQALGQGPEFLTYFQNEAQLDKSGLPSDRFFAERPEGSVSTLKIQRTQQEDSAVYLCASGGPSGGAIETQYFGPGTRLLVL.

This clone has only a few counts. V is TRBV6-6 and J is TRBJ1-3; D is undetermined. Germline V gene data show CDR1 as MNHNY and CDR2 as SVGAGI (reference sequence). The CDR3 runs to 15 residues. Trimming pared 6 bases from V and 4 bases from J, leaving 16 bases between. The CDR3 spells CASSGTQTSGNTIYF. The CDR3 coding sequence is TGTGCCAGCAGCGGAACACAAACGTCCGGAAACACCATATATTTT.

V is TRBV2 and J is TRBJ1-1; D is ambiguous. CDR1 is SNHLY, CDR2 FYNNEI, per germline. V was shortened by 7 bases and J by 0 bases, with 9 bases between the two germline ends. CDR3 length equals 13 residues. CDR3 region: CASTGLMNTEAFF. The CDR3 coding sequence is TGTGCCAGCACGGGCCTCATGAACACTGAAGCTTTCTTT.

The chain uses TRBV3-1 (or the pseudogene TRBV3-2) and TRBJ2-7; D unclear. The CDR3 spans 12 residues. V lost 3 bases, J lost 3 bases, and 6 bases lay in between. Germline V gives CDR1 LGHDT, CDR2 YNNKEL (reference sequence). CDR3 loop: CASSQMDYEQYF. In DNA form, the CDR3 reads TGTGCCAGCAGCCAGATGGACTACGAGCAGTACTTC.

The J gene is TRBJ2-2, the V gene TRBV4-1, with D maybe TRBD2 (6 bases). The germline V gene has CDR1 MGHRA and CDR2 YSYEKL. CDR3 length: 17 residues. The V gene lost 0 bases and the J gene lost 5 bases, with 16 bases spanning the gap. CDR3 DNA: TGCGCCAGCAGCCAAGAGTTTAGGGGACTCTATACCGGGGAGCTGTTTTTT. Its protein is CASSQEFRGLYTGELFF.

The CDR3 loop reads CASSPGLAAHALTDTQYF. The CDR3 coding sequence is TGTGCCAGCAGCCCGGGACTAGCGGCGCATGCACTCACAGATACGCAGTATTTT. The chain recombines TRBV5-4 with TRBJ2-3, with 11 bases that match TRBD2. This CDR3 comprises 18 residues. Germline lookup yields CDR1 SGHNT and CDR2 YYREEE (reference sequence). V lost 4 bases to trimming and J lost 2 bases; unmatched junction nucleotides: 12.

The V and J genes are TRBV30 and TRBJ1-5, with D unresolved. V was shortened by 0 bases and J by 0 bases, with 12 bases between the two germline ends. This CDR3 has 16 amino acids. CDR1 is GTSNPN, CDR2 SVGIG, per germline (reference sequence). CDR3 sequence: CAWSVRSAHSNQPQHF. CDR3 bases: TGTGCCTGGAGTGTACGTTCAGCCCATAGCAATCAGCCCCAGCATTTT.

This clone was seen a few times. The rearrangement links TRBV6-4 to TRBJ2-7, with D perhaps assigned TRBD1 or TRBD2 (6 bases each). There are 15 residues in the CDR3. The germline V gene encodes CDR1 MRHNA and CDR2 SNTAGT. V dropped 5 bases and J dropped 6 bases, with 20 bases sitting between them. CDR3 protein: CASSKEYGGRFEQYF. As DNA, the CDR3 is TGTGCCAGCAGTAAGGAGTATGGGGGGCGTTTCGAGCAGTACTTC.

This chain uses TRBV21-1 with TRBJ2-1; the D segment call TRBD2 is taken from the table without a DNA check. TRBV21-1 is a pseudogene. The CDR3 covers 19 residues. The CDR3 coding sequence is TGTGCCAGCAGCAAATCTTGTCTAGCGGGAGTCTTCCTCTACAATGAGCAGTTCTTC. Protein sequence: CASSKSCLAGVFLYNEQFF.

This chain joins TRBV3-1 (or the pseudogene TRBV3-2) and TRBJ1-2; no clear D. V lost 0 bases and J lost 1, with 15 bases in between. Per the germline V gene, CDR1 is LGHDT and CDR2 is YNNKEL (reference sequence). The CDR3 totals 17 residues. This CDR3 is CASSQESAVSNNYGYTF. The CDR3 DNA is TGTGCCAGCAGCCAAGAATCGGCCGTTTCCAATAACTATGGCTACACCTTC.

The chain couples TRBV27 to TRBJ1-2, with 8 bases aligning to TRBD1. This CDR3 is 15 amino acids long. V lost 6 bases to trimming and J lost 5 bases; unmatched junction nucleotides: 11. Germline CDR1 is MNHEY and CDR2 is SMNVEV (reference sequence). DNA for the CDR3: TGTGCCAGCAGCTTAACCGGGACAGGTTTTTATGGCTACACCTTC. It is translated as CASSLTGTGFYGYTF.

The V call is TRBV15, the J call TRBJ2-5, with D perhaps given as TRBD1 or TRBD2 (5 bases each). CDR3 length equals 15 residues. The germline CDR1 and CDR2 sequences are LNHNV and YYDKDF (reference sequence). V was trimmed by 4 bases and J by 5 bases, leaving 17 bases between them. DNA for the CDR3: TGTGCCACCAGCATACGGGACCCCGAGGGGGAGACCCAGTACTTC. Protein product: CATSIRDPEGETQYF.

The DNA of the CDR3 is TGTGCCAGCAGCCAAGCTCAAGGAGACAATGAGCAGTTCTTC. Translated, it gives CASSQAQGDNEQFF. The V call is TRBV4-2, the J call TRBJ2-1; D remains unclear. Germline CDR1 and CDR2: LGHNA and YNFKEQ. This CDR3 has 14 residues. V lost 1 base, J lost 5 bases, and 9 bases lay in between.

In this sample, this clone turned up a few times. The chain combines TRBV6-5 with TRBJ1-1; a possible D gene is TRBD1 (6 bases). Germline V gene lookup returns CDR1 MNHEY and CDR2 SVGAGI. V was shortened by 6 bases and J by 0 bases, with 11 bases between the two germline ends. The CDR3 consists of 14 residues. CDR3 residues: CASSRTVMNTEAFF. CDR3 in DNA: TGTGCCAGCAGCCGGACAGTAATGAACACTGAAGCTTTCTTT.

The genes are TRBV7-2 and TRBJ1-5, with D tentatively TRBD1 (5 bases). Germline values: CDR1 SGHTA, CDR2 FQGNSA. Trimming took 4 bases from V and 3 from J, leaving 13 bases between them. This CDR3 contains 15 residues. The CDR3: CASSSVGTTNQPQHF. The CDR3 DNA is TGTGCCAGCAGCTCCGTCGGGACTACCAATCAGCCCCAGCATTTT.

The chain links TRBV2 to TRBJ2-7; 14 bases match TRBD2. The CDR3 length is 15 residues. With V trimmed by 9 bases and J by 1 base, 5 bases remained unmatched. Looked up from germline, CDR1 is SNHLY and CDR2 is FYNNEI. Here the CDR3 DNA reads TGTGCCAGAAGACTAGCGGGGGGGGGTTCCTACGAGCAGTACTTC. Translation: CARRLAGGGSYEQYF.